The 26 T cell receptor beta chains below come from one sample, sequenced in a study of T cell changes during pregnancy in multiple sclerosis. Data came from immunoSEQ multiplex PCR; TCRdb stores just in-frame clones and leaves some out. The data hold about 120,000 clones, with approximately 93% observed a single time. This specimen consisted of peripheral blood, obtained before pregnancy. All receptors derive from a female donor with multiple sclerosis, enrolled in a pregnancy study.

The V and J genes are TRBV5-6 and TRBJ2-7, with TRBD1 identical over 7 bases. Germline CDR1 is SGHDT and CDR2 is YYEEEE. CDR3 length equals 14 residues. V shed 4 bases, J shed 4 bases, and the junction held 8 bases outside the gene matches. The CDR3 sequence is CASSPQDRLYEQYF. The CDR3 coding sequence is TGTGCCAGCAGCCCCCAGGACAGGCTTTACGAGCAGTACTTC.

The genes are TRBV6-1 and TRBJ2-7, with a tentative D call TRBD1 (5 bases). Germline CDR1 MNHNS, CDR2 SASEGT. CDR3 length: 14 amino acids. The V end lost 5 bases, the J end lost 3 bases, and 14 bases lay between the germline ends. The CDR3 DNA reads TGTGCCAGCAGTCCGGGTCCTCAGGGCTACGAGCAGTACTTC. It codes for CASSPGPQGYEQYF.

The J gene is TRBJ2-1, the V gene TRBV4-2; TRBD2 agrees at 8 bases. The CDR3 is 15 residues long. J was trimmed by 6 bases and V by 8 bases; bases with no gene match: 12. Germline V gives CDR1 LGHNA, CDR2 YNFKEQ. The CDR3 nucleotides are TGTGCCAGCGGGAGCGGGGGACCCACGGGCAATGAGCAGTTCTTC. Translating it yields CASGSGGPTGNEQFF.

V is TRBV30 and J is TRBJ1-1; perhaps TRBD1 as D (6 bases). This CDR3 spans 12 amino acids. Germline loops: CDR1 GTSNPN, CDR2 SVGIG (reference sequence). V gave up 3 bases and J gave up 6 bases, with 11 bases separating them. In DNA, the CDR3 is TGTGCCTGGAGCGGCGGGGGCGCTGAAGCTTTCTTT. Encoded protein: CAWSGGGAEAFF.

V gene TRBV6-1 combines with J gene TRBJ2-3; 14 bases line up with TRBD2. Germline trimming cut 3 bases from V and 4 bases from J; bases unmatched to any gene: 6. The CDR3 length is 17 residues. Germline values: CDR1 MNHNS, CDR2 SASEGT. CDR3 nucleotide sequence: TGTGCCAGCAGTGAGCCCGGGACTAGCGGGAGCCCAGATACGCAGTATTTT. Amino acids: CASSEPGTSGSPDTQYF.

The chain employs TRBV23-1 and TRBJ1-6; 7 nucleotides align to TRBD1. TRBV23-1 is recorded as an ORF, its role being uncertain. The trim removed 7 bases at V and 0 bases at J, leaving 9 bases unmatched. The CDR3 is 17 amino acids. The CDR3 DNA is TGCGCCAGCAAACCGGGACAGAAGAGCTCCTATAATTCACCCCTCCACTTT. Protein sequence: CASKPGQKSSYNSPLHF.

The V and J genes are TRBV15 and TRBJ1-4; the match to TRBD1 covers 8 bases. The V and J ends lost 5 bases and 8 bases, in that order; junction bases with no gene match: 13. Germline CDR1 LNHNV, CDR2 YYDKDF (reference sequence). The CDR3 is 16 amino acids. In nucleotides, the CDR3 is TGTGCCACCAGCGCCCGCCGGACAGGGAATGGAGAAAAACTGTTTTTT. Protein: CATSARRTGNGEKLFF.

Here the CDR3 DNA reads TGTGCCAGCTCACCACCTGGACAGGGAAGGGAAGGCTACACCTTC. Amino acids: CASSPPGQGREGYTF. The chain recombines TRBV18 with TRBJ1-2, with 8 positions matching TRBD1. Trimming at V came to 0 bases and at J to 8 bases, leaving 8 bases not matched to a gene. CDR3 length: 15 residues. From germline, CDR1 is KGHSH and CDR2 LQKENI.

The gene calls are TRBV2 and TRBJ2-5; 9 nucleotides match TRBD2. The germline V gene has CDR1 SNHLY and CDR2 FYNNEI. The J segment lost 3 bases and the V segment lost 7 bases, leaving 3 bases of the junction unmatched. The CDR3 totals 13 residues. The CDR3 sequence: CASNAGGEETQYF. The CDR3 DNA reads as TGTGCCAGCAATGCGGGGGGGGAAGAGACCCAGTACTTC.

V is TRBV19 and J is TRBJ1-2, with 10 bases identical to TRBD1. Germline CDR1 is LNHDA and CDR2 is SQIVND (reference sequence). CDR3 length: 16 residues. J lost 6 bases, V lost 3 bases, and 10 bases had no gene match. The CDR3 is CASSINHRDRGNGYTF. The CDR3, as DNA: TGTGCCAGTAGTATTAACCACCGGGACAGGGGAAATGGCTACACCTTC.

The chain recombines TRBV14 with TRBJ2-3; maybe TRBD2 (5 bases). V shed 0 bases and J shed 3 bases, with 13 bases lying between them. The length of the CDR3 is 16 residues. CDR1 is SGHDN and CDR2 is FVKESK in the germline V gene. This CDR3 is CASSQERAVPTDTQYF. CDR3 sequence (DNA): TGTGCCAGCAGCCAAGAGAGGGCAGTACCGACAGATACGCAGTATTTT.

This clone was counted a single time. As DNA, the CDR3 is TGTGCCAGCAGTTCCCGGACTAGTAGGGCCCTCTACAATGAGCAGTTCTTC. Translated, it gives CASSSRTSRALYNEQFF. V gene TRBV28 combines with J gene TRBJ2-1; 7 bases match TRBD2. The V gene's germline CDR1 is MDHEN and CDR2 SYDVKM. The trim removed 4 bases at V and 3 bases at J, leaving 12 bases unmatched. This CDR3 has 17 residues.

The J gene is TRBJ2-2, the V gene TRBV2; possibly TRBD1 for D (6 bases). CDR1 SNHLY and CDR2 FYNNEI come from the germline V gene. The CDR3 consists of 15 residues. V was shortened by 2 bases and J by 5 bases, with 12 bases between the two germline ends. The chain's CDR3 is CASSEFARGTGELFF. In nucleotides, the CDR3 is TGTGCCAGCAGTGAATTTGCCAGGGGAACCGGGGAGCTGTTTTTT.

The chain links TRBV30 to TRBJ2-2; no clear D. CDR1 and CDR2 from the germline V gene are GTSNPN and SVGIG (reference sequence). Trimming shortened V by 4 bases and J by 1 base, and 10 bases separated the two germline ends. The CDR3 has 14 amino acids. In DNA, the CDR3 is TGTGCCTGGAAAACTTTTATGAACACCGGGGAGCTGTTTTTT. Its translation: CAWKTFMNTGELFF.

The chain has TRBV5-3 and TRBJ1-3, with D possibly matching TRBD1 (6 bases). TRBV5-3 is recorded as an ORF, its role being uncertain. The ends were cut back, 2 bases at V and 0 bases at J, with 18 bases in the middle. CDR3 length equals 18 residues. The CDR3 bases are TGTGCCAGAAGCTTTAATCCCGCAGGGACAAACTCTGGAAACACCATATATTTT. Encoded protein: CARSFNPAGTNSGNTIYF.

This chain joins TRBV5-4 and TRBJ2-7; D possibly corresponds to TRBD1 (5 bases). Germline-derived CDR1 and CDR2 are SGHNT and YYREEE (reference sequence). CDR3 size: 13 residues. Trimming removed 5 bases from V and 5 bases from J, with 14 bases in between. Here the CDR3 reads CASRAVGANEQYF. The CDR3 DNA follows: TGTGCCAGCAGGGCGGTTGGGGCCAACGAGCAGTACTTC.

This clone came up once. The V call is TRBV30, the J call TRBJ2-5; 13 bases align to TRBD2. V was clipped by 3 bases and J by 6 bases; unmatched bases: 10. Germline V gene lookup returns CDR1 GTSNPN and CDR2 SVGIG (reference sequence). The CDR3 covers 16 residues. The CDR3 DNA sequence: TGTGCCTGGAGGTCACTAGCGGGAGGGCCCTCGAAGACCCAGTACTTC. This gives the protein CAWRSLAGGPSKTQYF.

The chain combines TRBV11-2 with TRBJ1-3; D is unclear. Germline CDR1 is SGHAT and CDR2 is FQNNGV. The V and J ends lost 3 bases and 6 bases respectively, with 27 bases between them. This CDR3 contains 19 residues. DNA of the CDR3: TGTGCCAGCAGCTTCGGGATAACCCCCGCCCCACCCGAGGAAAACACCATATATTTT. Encoded protein: CASSFGITPAPPEENTIYF.

This chain uses TRBV30 with TRBJ2-7; 9 bases fit TRBD1. V shed 4 bases, J shed 7 bases, and the junction held 8 bases outside the gene matches. The CDR3 totals 13 residues. Per the germline V gene, CDR1 is GTSNPN and CDR2 is SVGIG (reference sequence). CDR3 sequence (DNA): TGTGCCTGGACGGGACAGGGTGCGGGTGAGCAGTACTTC. Translated, it gives CAWTGQGAGEQYF.

The J gene is TRBJ2-2, the V gene TRBV9; 7 nucleotides match TRBD2. Germline V gene lookup returns CDR1 SGDLS and CDR2 YYNGEE. CDR3 length equals 14 residues. J lost 6 bases, V lost 2 bases, and 4 bases had no gene match. The CDR3 DNA reads as TGTGCCAGCAGCGTCTCCCGGGGGGCCGGGGAGCTGTTTTTT. Translated, it gives CASSVSRGAGELFF.

This clone was counted once. J is TRBJ1-1 and V is TRBV28; 9 positions match TRBD1. Germline CDR1 and CDR2: MDHEN and SYDVKM. Unmatched junction bases numbered 1, after V lost 5 bases and J lost 6 bases. This CDR3 has 12 amino acids. CDR3 DNA: TGTGCCAGCAGTGGGACAGGGCCTGAAGCTTTCTTT. It yields the protein CASSGTGPEAFF.

V gene TRBV7-9 combines with J gene TRBJ1-4; no clear D gene. CDR3 length: 15 amino acids. Germline V gene data show CDR1 as SEHNR and CDR2 as FQNEAQ (reference sequence). Trimming removed 2 bases from V and 8 bases from J, with 15 bases in between. The CDR3 DNA sequence: TGTGCCAGCAGCTTACTCCCGGGTTCTGTGGAAAAACTGTTTTTT. Its protein product is CASSLLPGSVEKLFF.

V usage is TRBV11-3 and J usage is TRBJ2-7; 8 positions agree with TRBD2. The CDR3 is 14 residues long. After removal of 1 base from V and 2 bases from J, the junction contained 1 base not matched to a gene. Germline V gives CDR1 SGHNT, CDR2 YENEEA. CDR3 region: CASSLAGGPYEQYF. The CDR3 bases are TGTGCCAGCAGCTTAGCGGGGGGGCCCTACGAGCAGTACTTC.

The sample holds one count of this clone. The chain recombines TRBV5-1 with TRBJ2-5, with TRBD2 identical over 7 bases. This CDR3 spans 16 amino acids. Germline CDR1 and CDR2: SGHRS and YFSETQ. The V and J ends lost 4 bases and 7 bases, in that order; junction bases with no gene match: 16. The CDR3 coding sequence is TGCGCCAGCAGCAGGGACCGACCTAGCGGCAGAGGGACCCAGTACTTC. As protein: CASSRDRPSGRGTQYF.

This rearrangement joins TRBV5-1 to TRBJ2-7; 11 bases agree with TRBD1. This CDR3 contains 16 residues. J gave up 5 bases and V 4 bases, and 11 bases lay outside the gene matches. Germline-derived CDR1 and CDR2 are SGHRS and YFSETQ. The CDR3 here is CASSPNPGQGVHEQYF. Here the CDR3 DNA reads TGCGCCAGCAGCCCTAATCCGGGACAGGGGGTCCACGAGCAGTACTTC.

The chain is built from TRBV7-2 and TRBJ2-2; 10 nucleotides agree with TRBD2. Germline V lookup: CDR1 SGHTA, CDR2 FQGNSA. This CDR3 has 18 residues. The junction had 12 bases not matched to a gene; V was cut back by 4 bases and J by 4 bases. The CDR3 DNA sequence: TGTGCCAGCAGCTCTGGGACTAGCGCCTTGAAACTCACCGGGGAGCTGTTTTTT. Amino acids: CASSSGTSALKLTGELFF.